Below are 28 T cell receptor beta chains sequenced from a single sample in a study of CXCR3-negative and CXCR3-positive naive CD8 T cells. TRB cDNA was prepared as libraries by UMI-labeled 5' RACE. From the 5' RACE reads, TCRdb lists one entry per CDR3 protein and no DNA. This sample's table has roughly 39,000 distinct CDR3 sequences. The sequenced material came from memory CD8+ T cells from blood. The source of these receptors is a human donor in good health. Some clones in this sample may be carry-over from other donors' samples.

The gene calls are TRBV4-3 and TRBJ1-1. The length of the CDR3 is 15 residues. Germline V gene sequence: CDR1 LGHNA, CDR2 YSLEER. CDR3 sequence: CASSQDPRLNTEAFF.

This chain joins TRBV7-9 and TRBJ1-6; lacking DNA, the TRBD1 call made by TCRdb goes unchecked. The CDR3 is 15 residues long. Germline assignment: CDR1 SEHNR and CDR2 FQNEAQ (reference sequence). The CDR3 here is CASSLAGQAKAPLHF.

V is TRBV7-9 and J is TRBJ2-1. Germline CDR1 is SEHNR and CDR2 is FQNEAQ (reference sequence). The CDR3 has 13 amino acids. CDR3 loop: CASSHENVDEQFF.

CDR3 sequence reads: CSVEVIAGTTSIYEQYF. The chain couples TRBV29-1 to TRBJ2-7; the TCRdb call, TRBD2, lacks DNA for checking. The CDR3 consists of 17 residues. Germline CDR1 reads SQVTM; CDR2 reads ANQGSEA.

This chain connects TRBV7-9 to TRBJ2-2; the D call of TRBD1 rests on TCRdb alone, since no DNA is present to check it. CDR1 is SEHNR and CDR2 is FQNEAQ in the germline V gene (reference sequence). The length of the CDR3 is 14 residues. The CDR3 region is CASSFRDHTGELFF.

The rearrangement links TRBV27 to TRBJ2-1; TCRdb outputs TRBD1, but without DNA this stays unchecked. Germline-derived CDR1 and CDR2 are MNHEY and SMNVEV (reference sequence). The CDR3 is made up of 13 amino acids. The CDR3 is CASTSSGSGEQFF.

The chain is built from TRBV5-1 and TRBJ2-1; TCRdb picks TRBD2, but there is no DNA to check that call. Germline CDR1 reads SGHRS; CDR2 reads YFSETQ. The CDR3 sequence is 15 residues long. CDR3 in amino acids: CASSLGLAGGNEQFF.

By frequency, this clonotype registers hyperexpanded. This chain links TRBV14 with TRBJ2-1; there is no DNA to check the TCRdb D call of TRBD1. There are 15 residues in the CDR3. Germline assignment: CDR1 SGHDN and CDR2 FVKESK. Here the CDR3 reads CASSQGAGSYNEQFF.

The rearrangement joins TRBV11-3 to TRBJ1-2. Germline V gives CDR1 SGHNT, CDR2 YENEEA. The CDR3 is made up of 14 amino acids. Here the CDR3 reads CASYQVSPSFGYTF. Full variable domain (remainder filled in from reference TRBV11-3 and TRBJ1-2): EAGVVQSPRYKIIEKKQPVAFWCNPISGHNTLYWYLQNLGQGPELLIRYENEEAVDDSQLPKDRFSAERLKGVDSTLKIQPAELGDSAVYLCASYQVSPSFGYTFGSGTRLTVV.

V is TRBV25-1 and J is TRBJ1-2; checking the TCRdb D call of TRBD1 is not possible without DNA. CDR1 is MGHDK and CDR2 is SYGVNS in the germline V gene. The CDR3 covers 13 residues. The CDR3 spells CASRRGQAYGYTF.

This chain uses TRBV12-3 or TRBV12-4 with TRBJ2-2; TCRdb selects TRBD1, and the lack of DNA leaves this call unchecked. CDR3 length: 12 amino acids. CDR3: CASTPVRGELFF.

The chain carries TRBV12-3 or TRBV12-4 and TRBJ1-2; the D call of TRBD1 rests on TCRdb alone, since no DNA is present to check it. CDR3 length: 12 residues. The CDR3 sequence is CASTPGHYGYTF.

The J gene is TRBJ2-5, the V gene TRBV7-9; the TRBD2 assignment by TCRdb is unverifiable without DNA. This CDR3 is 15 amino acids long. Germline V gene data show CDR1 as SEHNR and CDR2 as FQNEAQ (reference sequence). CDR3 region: CASSFLAGLQETQYF.

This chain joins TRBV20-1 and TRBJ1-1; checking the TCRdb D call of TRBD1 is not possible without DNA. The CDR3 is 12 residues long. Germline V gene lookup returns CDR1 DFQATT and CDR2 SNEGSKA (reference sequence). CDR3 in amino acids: CSANRGNTEAFF.

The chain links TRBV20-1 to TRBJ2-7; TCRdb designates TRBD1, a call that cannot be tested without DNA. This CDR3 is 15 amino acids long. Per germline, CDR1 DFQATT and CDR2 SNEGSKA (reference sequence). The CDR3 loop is CSATPDYDASIEQYF.

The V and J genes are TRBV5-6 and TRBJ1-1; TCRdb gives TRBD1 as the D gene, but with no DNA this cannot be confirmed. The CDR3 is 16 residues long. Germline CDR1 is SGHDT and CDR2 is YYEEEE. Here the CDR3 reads CASSQGTVIGNTEAFF.

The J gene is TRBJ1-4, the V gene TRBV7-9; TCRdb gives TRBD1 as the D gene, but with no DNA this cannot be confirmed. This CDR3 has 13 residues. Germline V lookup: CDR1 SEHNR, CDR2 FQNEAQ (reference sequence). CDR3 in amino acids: CASSFMGQEKLFF. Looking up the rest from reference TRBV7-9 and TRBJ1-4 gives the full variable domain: DTGVSQNPRHKITKRGQNVTFRCDPISEHNRLYWYRQTLGQGPEFLTYFQNEAQLEKSRLLSDRFSAERPKGSFSTLEIQRTEQGDSAMYLCASSFMGQEKLFFGSGTQLSVL.

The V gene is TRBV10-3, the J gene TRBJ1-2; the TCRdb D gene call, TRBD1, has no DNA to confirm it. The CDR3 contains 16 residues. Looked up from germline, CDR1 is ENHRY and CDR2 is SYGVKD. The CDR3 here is CAISDLPRDRGYGYTF.

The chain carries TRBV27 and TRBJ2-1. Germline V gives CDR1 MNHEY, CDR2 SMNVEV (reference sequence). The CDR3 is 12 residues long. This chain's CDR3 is CASSRLNNEQFF.

The CDR3 loop reads CASFGVYDSGNTIYF. The chain carries TRBV18 and TRBJ1-3. Per the germline V gene, CDR1 is KGHSH and CDR2 is LQKENI. The CDR3 loop spans 15 amino acids.

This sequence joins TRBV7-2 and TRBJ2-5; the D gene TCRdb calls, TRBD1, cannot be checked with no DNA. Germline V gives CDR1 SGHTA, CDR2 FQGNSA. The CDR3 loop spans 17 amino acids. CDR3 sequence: CASSSPGREIIQETQYF.

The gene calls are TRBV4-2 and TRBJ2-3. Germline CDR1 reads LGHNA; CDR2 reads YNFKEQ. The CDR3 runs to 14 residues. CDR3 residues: CASSQGLIGDTQYF.

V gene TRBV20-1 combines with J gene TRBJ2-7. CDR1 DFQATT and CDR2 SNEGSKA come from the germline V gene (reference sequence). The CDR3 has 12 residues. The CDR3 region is CSGRLTDYEQYF.

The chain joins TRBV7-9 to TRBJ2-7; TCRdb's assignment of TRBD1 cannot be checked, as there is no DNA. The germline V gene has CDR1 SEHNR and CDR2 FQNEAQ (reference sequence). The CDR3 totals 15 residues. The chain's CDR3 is CASSSDRVIAYEQYF.

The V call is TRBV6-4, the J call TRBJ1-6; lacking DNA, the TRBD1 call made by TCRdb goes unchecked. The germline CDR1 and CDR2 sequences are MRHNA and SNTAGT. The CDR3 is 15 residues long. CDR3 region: CASSGDNSGNSPLHF.

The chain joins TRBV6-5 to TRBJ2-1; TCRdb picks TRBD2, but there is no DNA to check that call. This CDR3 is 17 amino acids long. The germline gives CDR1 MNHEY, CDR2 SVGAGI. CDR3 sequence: CASSRLAGATSYNEQFF.

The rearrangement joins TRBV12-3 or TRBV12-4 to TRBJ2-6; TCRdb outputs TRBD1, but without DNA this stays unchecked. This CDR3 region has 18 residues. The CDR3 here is CASSFYPPGSSGANVLTF.

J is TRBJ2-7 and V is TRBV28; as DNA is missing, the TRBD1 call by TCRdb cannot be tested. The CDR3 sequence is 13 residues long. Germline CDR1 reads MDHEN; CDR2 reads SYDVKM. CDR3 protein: CASSFAGVYEQYF.